The T cell receptor (beta chain) under discussion was sequenced for a study of regulatory T cells in long-lasting Graves disease. Study details: Graves' patients (newly diagnosed) had been on antithyroid drugs under 3 months.

Germline V lookup: CDR1 MDHEN, CDR2 SYDVKM. This CDR3 comprises 17 residues. V gave up 6 bases and J gave up 0 bases; unmatched junction bases: 9. In this sample, this clonotype turned up many times. Antigen: not known. Study-wide findings and caveats: Gene preferences differed: TRBV28, TRBJ1-2, TRBJ2-5 in persistent cases. Persistent Graves' patients showed a TCR diversity that was lower than that of newly diagnosed ones.

To make TCR beta libraries, researchers used iRepertoire HTBI primers and Arm-PCR of CDR3 regions. From the multiplex PCR reads, TCRdb called clonotypes with MiXCR, one entry per CDR3 protein. This sample has 400,000 to 500,000 distinct CDR3 sequences, with around 13% found just once. Time point meaning: newly diagnosed GD, antithyroid drugs for less than 3 months. PBMC-extracted RNA yielded the TCR library. Another study also made use of these data, one on T cells in Graves' hyperthyroidism and ophthalmopathy.

This TCR was sampled from a woman between 45 and 60 years old with Graves disease. The chain links TRBV28 to TRBJ1-4; 8 bases line up with TRBD1. The material was peripheral blood mononuclear cells (PBMCs), obtained at new diagnosis, from a patient treated with antithyroid drugs. The CDR3 nucleotides are TGTGCCAGCAGCATGGACAGGGCGTATGCAACTAATGAAAAACTGTTTTTT. It encodes CASSMDRAYATNEKLFF.